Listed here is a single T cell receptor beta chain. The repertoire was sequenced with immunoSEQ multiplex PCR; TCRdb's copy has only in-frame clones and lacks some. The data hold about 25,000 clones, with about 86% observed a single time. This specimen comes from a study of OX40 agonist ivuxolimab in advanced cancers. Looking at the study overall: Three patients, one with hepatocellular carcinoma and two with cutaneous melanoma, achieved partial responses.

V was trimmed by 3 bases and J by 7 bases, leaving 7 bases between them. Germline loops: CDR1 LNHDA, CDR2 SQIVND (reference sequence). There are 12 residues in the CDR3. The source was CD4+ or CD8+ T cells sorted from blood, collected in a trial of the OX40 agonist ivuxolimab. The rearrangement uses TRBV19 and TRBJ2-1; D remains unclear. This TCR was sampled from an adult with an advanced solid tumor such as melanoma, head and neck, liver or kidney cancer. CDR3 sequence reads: CASSIGLNEQFF. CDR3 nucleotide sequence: TGTGCCAGTAGTATCGGATTAAATGAGCAGTTCTTC.